One sample yielded the 31 T cell receptor beta chains listed below, sequenced in a study of blood T cells in healthy people across ages. A J-beta primer mix and a sample-barcoded 5' primer were used in a second PCR of roughly 6 to 11 cycles. TCRdb re-called the 5' RACE reads with MiXCR, one entry per CDR3 protein. The table lists about 1,800,000 distinct CDR3 sequences, 28% of them singletons, with over 7% in the top ten. The sample comprised blood. These receptors all stem from a woman aged 30 to 39 in good health.

This clonotype was seen more than once but under ten times. The V gene is TRBV3-1, the J gene TRBJ2-7; the D gene is possibly TRBD1 (5 bases). Germline loops: CDR1 LGHDT, CDR2 YNNKEL (reference sequence). Trimming pared 3 bases from V and 2 bases from J, leaving 14 bases between. The CDR3 spans 15 residues. The DNA for the CDR3 is TGTGCCAGCAGCCAGCGGTACAGGCGAACCTACGAGCAGTACTTC. It encodes CASSQRYRRTYEQYF.

This chain links TRBV11-2 with TRBJ1-6; D is unresolved. Germline assignment: CDR1 SGHAT and CDR2 FQNNGV. This CDR3 region has 16 residues. Trimming pared 4 bases from V and 6 bases from J, leaving 16 bases between. CDR3 region: CASSSLNPESNSPLHF. CDR3 coding DNA: TGTGCCAGCAGCTCACTCAACCCCGAATCTAATTCACCCCTCCACTTT.

The V gene is TRBV30, the J gene TRBJ2-3, with D uncertain. This CDR3 has 11 residues. V was trimmed by 6 bases and J by 4 bases, leaving 8 bases between them. The germline CDR1 and CDR2 sequences are GTSNPN and SVGIG (reference sequence). CDR3 coding DNA: TGTGCCTGTGCGAGGTCAGATACGCAGTATTTT. Amino acids: CACARSDTQYF.

In this sample, this clonotype turned up once. This chain connects TRBV9 to TRBJ2-7; possibly TRBD1 or TRBD2 for D (5 bases each). The CDR3 has 15 residues. CDR1 is SGDLS, CDR2 YYNGEE, per germline. V dropped 4 bases and J dropped 3 bases, with 17 bases sitting between them. The CDR3 spells CASSLASGSYYEQYF. CDR3 nucleotides: TGTGCCAGCAGCTTGGCTTCAGGGAGTTACTACGAGCAGTACTTC.

The sample holds many counts of this clonotype. The chain links TRBV5-1 to TRBJ2-5, with D maybe TRBD1 (5 bases). The germline V gene has CDR1 SGHRS and CDR2 YFSETQ. The V end was cut by 0 bases, the J end by 1 base, with 7 bases between. The CDR3 loop spans 14 amino acids. In nucleotides, the CDR3 is TGCGCCAGCAGCTTGGAACAGGCCCAAGAGACCCAGTACTTC. It codes for CASSLEQAQETQYF. The whole variable domain, remainder taken from reference TRBV5-1 and TRBJ2-5, is KAGVTQTPRYLIKTRGQQVTLSCSPISGHRSVSWYQQTPGQGLQFLFEYFSETQRNKGNFPGRFSGRQFSNSRSEMNVSTLELGDSALYLCASSLEQAQETQYFGPGTRLLVL.

This clonotype was seen a handful of times. The chain combines TRBV20-1 with TRBJ1-2; 7 nucleotides align to TRBD1. Trimming took 1 base from V and 8 from J; bases not matched to a gene: 7. The length of the CDR3 is 13 residues. From germline, CDR1 is DFQATT and CDR2 SNEGSKA (reference sequence). CDR3 in DNA: TGCAGTGCTAGAGGGAAGGGGGCGCAAGGCTACACCTTC. Protein: CSARGKGAQGYTF.

This clonotype was counted many times. The V and J genes are TRBV24-1 and TRBJ2-5; D uncertain. Germline CDR1 KGHDR, CDR2 SFDVKD. The CDR3 has 12 amino acids. V was trimmed by 3 bases and J by 2 bases, leaving 3 bases between them. The DNA for the CDR3 is TGTGCCACCAGTGATCCACAAGAGACCCAGTACTTC. Its translation is CATSDPQETQYF.

This clonotype came up many times. This sequence joins TRBV5-1 and TRBJ2-7; D is perhaps TRBD1 (6 bases). With 0 bases removed from V and 1 base from J, the gap between germline ends came to 11 bases. Per germline, CDR1 SGHRS and CDR2 YFSETQ. The CDR3 is made up of 15 amino acids. CDR3 sequence: CASSLVQGLSYEQYF. The CDR3 nucleotides are TGCGCCAGCAGCTTGGTACAGGGATTATCCTACGAGCAGTACTTC.

This clonotype was seen a handful of times. V usage is TRBV4-1 and J usage is TRBJ2-3, with TRBD1 as a possible D gene (5 bases). The V end lost 1 base, the J end lost 8 bases, and 10 bases lay between the germline ends. CDR3 size: 13 residues. Germline V gene data show CDR1 as MGHRA and CDR2 as YSYEKL. The CDR3 DNA reads TGCGCCAGCAGCCAAGTGGGCCAGGGTACGCAGTATTTT. Translating it yields CASSQVGQGTQYF.

The chain is built from TRBV10-3 and TRBJ2-3; 7 bases align to TRBD2. Germline CDR1 is ENHRY and CDR2 is SYGVKD. The V segment lost 6 bases and the J segment 8 bases; nucleotides outside the gene matches: 14. The CDR3 has 15 residues. Here the CDR3 reads CAISALGGSELTQYF. In nucleotides, the CDR3 is TGTGCCATCAGCGCCCTGGGAGGGAGCGAGCTTACGCAGTATTTT.

The genes are TRBV29-1 and TRBJ1-2, with D maybe TRBD1 (5 bases). This CDR3 comprises 13 residues. In germline, CDR1 is SQVTM, CDR2 ANQGSEA. V lost 3 bases and J lost 7, with 15 bases in between. CDR3 loop: CSVEAAGSGGYTF. CDR3 in DNA: TGCAGCGTTGAGGCGGCAGGGAGTGGTGGCTACACCTTC. The whole variable domain, filled in from reference TRBV29-1 and TRBJ1-2, reads SAVISQKPSRDICQRGTSLTIQCQVDSQVTMMFWYRQQPGQSLTLIATANQGSEATYESGFVIDKFPISRPNLTFSTLTVSNMSPEDSSIYLCSVEAAGSGGYTFGSGTRLTVV.

This clonotype was detected a few times. V usage is TRBV15 and J usage is TRBJ1-1; TRBD1 matches 7 bases. Germline CDR1 and CDR2: LNHNV and YYDKDF (reference sequence). The CDR3 loop spans 15 amino acids. The trim removed 5 bases at V and 2 bases at J, leaving 8 bases unmatched. The CDR3 sequence is CATSLTGAGNTEAFF. The CDR3 region has the DNA TGTGCCACCAGCCTAACAGGGGCTGGAAACACTGAAGCTTTCTTT.

V is TRBV12-3 or TRBV12-4 and J is TRBJ2-3, with no clear D. CDR3 size: 13 residues. The V end lost 5 bases, the J end lost 7 bases, and 13 bases lay between the germline ends. The CDR3 bases are TGTGCCAGCAGTCCCGATCTAAGTAATACGCAGTATTTT. Protein: CASSPDLSNTQYF.

Many counts were recorded for this clonotype. The V call is TRBV2, the J call TRBJ2-7; no reliable D call. Germline V CDR1 and CDR2: SNHLY, FYNNEI. This CDR3 is 14 amino acids long. V gave up 4 bases and J gave up 0 bases, with 10 bases separating them. CDR3 DNA: TGTGCCAGCAGTGGTCATGCCCTCTCCTACGAGCAGTACTTC. Its protein is CASSGHALSYEQYF.

This clonotype showed up many times. The chain employs TRBV29-1 and TRBJ2-7; 10 bases align to TRBD1. Germline assignment: CDR1 SQVTM and CDR2 ANQGSEA. Germline trimming cut 4 bases from V and 3 bases from J; bases unmatched to any gene: 9. The CDR3 extends over 15 amino acids. This chain's CDR3 is CSVAGGQGRNYEQYF. The CDR3 DNA sequence: TGCAGCGTTGCTGGGGGACAGGGGCGAAACTACGAGCAGTACTTC.

This rearrangement joins TRBV25-1 to TRBJ1-1, with D perhaps matching TRBD1 (5 bases). V gave up 11 bases and J gave up 1 base, with 14 bases separating them. This CDR3 has 13 residues. Germline CDR1 and CDR2: MGHDK and SYGVNS. The CDR3 loop reads CAGRLGRNTEAFF. CDR3 coding DNA: TGTGCCGGAAGATTGGGGCGGAACACTGAAGCTTTCTTT.

This clonotype turned up a few times. This sequence joins TRBV28 and TRBJ2-7; TRBD2 might be the D (6 bases). The CDR3 contains 15 residues. In germline, CDR1 is MDHEN, CDR2 SYDVKM. Trimming stripped 0 bases from V and 4 bases from J, with 13 bases between. CDR3 amino acids: CASSLWASEIYEQYF. The CDR3 coding sequence is TGTGCCAGCAGTTTATGGGCTAGCGAGATTTACGAGCAGTACTTC.

The J gene is TRBJ1-5, the V gene TRBV9; D perhaps matches TRBD1 (6 bases). Germline assignment: CDR1 SGDLS and CDR2 YYNGEE. V was pared by 0 bases and J by 4 bases, with 17 bases between. This CDR3 is built from 17 residues. CDR3: CASSVDPPGDFNQPQHF. DNA of the CDR3: TGTGCCAGCAGCGTAGATCCCCCAGGGGACTTTAATCAGCCCCAGCATTTT.

This clonotype was picked up a small number of times. The rearrangement links TRBV14 to TRBJ2-3; 10 nucleotides line up with TRBD2. This CDR3 has 17 amino acids. Germline-derived CDR1 and CDR2 are SGHDN and FVKESK. V lost 3 bases and J lost 4; bases outside the gene matches: 10. CDR3 residues: CASSHPLLAGESDTQYF. DNA of the CDR3: TGTGCCAGCAGCCACCCACTCCTAGCGGGAGAGTCAGATACGCAGTATTTT.

This clonotype has only a few counts. CDR3 amino acids: CASSPSSPGDYGYTF. In nucleotides, the CDR3 is TGTGCCAGCAGCCCTAGTAGTCCCGGGGACTATGGCTACACCTTC. The chain joins TRBV6-6 to TRBJ1-2; D is uncertain. The CDR3 runs 15 residues. Germline CDR1 and CDR2: MNHNY and SVGAGI (reference sequence). Trimming stripped 6 bases from V and 3 bases from J, with 17 bases between.

The table lists this clonotype with many counts. CDR3 coding DNA: TGTGCCAGCAGTCCCAGGGGGGCCGGGGAGCTGTTTTTT. Translated: CASSPRGAGELFF. The V call is TRBV12-3 or TRBV12-4, the J call TRBJ2-2, with D maybe TRBD1 (7 bases). The CDR3 is made up of 13 amino acids. V lost 5 bases and J lost 6, with 10 bases in between.

The sample holds a few counts of this clonotype. The CDR3 reads CASSLDRGLGVTNEKLFF. For the CDR3, the DNA is TGTGCCAGCAGTCTAGACAGGGGGCTGGGGGTGACTAATGAAAAACTGTTTTTT. The V call is TRBV6-1, the J call TRBJ1-4, with 10 bases aligning to TRBD1. The CDR3 runs 18 residues. The ends lost 5 bases at V and 2 bases at J; junction bases unmatched: 11. Per the germline V gene, CDR1 is MNHNS and CDR2 is SASEGT.

The chain joins TRBV15 to TRBJ2-7; no reliable D call. Trimming removed 1 base at V and 2 bases at J, with 9 bases between. The CDR3 spans 14 residues. The V gene's germline CDR1 is LNHNV and CDR2 YYDKDF (reference sequence). The CDR3 DNA sequence: TGTGCCACCAGCAGAGGGGAAGGACCCTACGAGCAGTACTTC. It codes for CATSRGEGPYEQYF.

This clonotype has ten or more counts. The chain couples TRBV7-9 to TRBJ1-2; D may be TRBD1 (6 bases). Trimming removed 3 bases from V and 0 bases from J, with 11 bases in between. The CDR3 sequence is 15 residues long. Per the germline V gene, CDR1 is SEHNR and CDR2 is FQNEAQ (reference sequence). In DNA, the CDR3 is TGTGCCAGCAGCTTGCGGGACACAGCTAACTATGGCTACACCTTC. This sequence encodes CASSLRDTANYGYTF.

As regards this clonotype: Germline and junction disagree at one end, which may indicate a read error. The chain uses TRBV7-2 and TRBJ2-7; D is tentatively TRBD1 or TRBD2 (6 bases each). The CDR3 runs 19 residues. The germline CDR1 and CDR2 sequences are SGHTA and FQGNSA. The CDR3 loop reads CASSLSSRGREISVGEQYF. The CDR3 DNA reads as TGCGCCAGCAGCCTTAGCAGCCGGGGGCGCGAAATCTCAGTTGGGGAGCAGTACTTC.

This clonotype was found a few times. V gene TRBV5-1 combines with J gene TRBJ2-6, with D unresolved. Germline lookup yields CDR1 SGHRS and CDR2 YFSETQ. Trimming removed 4 bases at V and 0 bases at J, with 11 bases between. This CDR3 is 16 amino acids long. The CDR3 coding sequence is TGCGCCAGCAGCCGAATAGCCAACTCTGGGGCCAACGTCCTGACTTTC. Amino acid sequence: CASSRIANSGANVLTF. Drawing the rest from reference TRBV5-1 and TRBJ2-6, the complete variable domain is KAGVTQTPRYLIKTRGQQVTLSCSPISGHRSVSWYQQTPGQGLQFLFEYFSETQRNKGNFPGRFSGRQFSNSRSEMNVSTLELGDSALYLCASSRIANSGANVLTFGAGSRLTVL.

V usage is TRBV12-3 or TRBV12-4 and J usage is TRBJ1-4; TRBD1 aligns across 11 bases. With 3 bases clipped from V and 6 bases from J, the junction kept 6 bases outside the gene matches. The CDR3 has 16 amino acids. The CDR3 DNA follows: TGTGCCAGCAGTTTGTCCCGGACAGGGGGCGATGAAAAACTGTTTTTT. Translation: CASSLSRTGGDEKLFF.

This clonotype was counted ten times or more. CDR3 amino acids: CASSARVTDTQYF. Here the CDR3 DNA reads TGTGCCAGCAGTGCCCGGGTCACAGATACGCAGTATTTT. The genes are TRBV6-4 and TRBJ2-3; D unresolved. The CDR3 spans 13 residues. V lost 4 bases to trimming and J lost 2 bases, with 7 bases between them. Germline assignment: CDR1 MRHNA and CDR2 SNTAGT.

This clonotype showed up many times. The CDR3 sequence: CAISEGQDYEQYF. CDR3 nucleotide sequence: TGTGCCATCAGTGAGGGGCAGGATTACGAGCAGTACTTC. V is TRBV10-3 and J is TRBJ2-7; D remains ambiguous. The CDR3 loop spans 13 amino acids. V was trimmed by 2 bases and J by 4 bases, leaving 9 bases between them. Germline lookup yields CDR1 ENHRY and CDR2 SYGVKD.

This clonotype was seen only a few times. The chain is built from TRBV20-1 and TRBJ2-7; 7 bases agree with TRBD2. The germline CDR1 and CDR2 sequences are DFQATT and SNEGSKA (reference sequence). The ends lost 5 bases at V and 0 bases at J; junction bases unmatched: 10. CDR3 size: 15 residues. The CDR3 DNA sequence: TGCAGTGCTCCAAGGGCGGGAGTAACCTCCTACGAGCAGTACTTC. Translation gives CSAPRAGVTSYEQYF.

This clonotype was recorded a few times. The genes are TRBV15 and TRBJ1-2, with TRBD1 as a possible D gene (6 bases). Germline V gene data show CDR1 as LNHNV and CDR2 as YYDKDF (reference sequence). Trimming removed 5 bases at V and 5 bases at J, with 18 bases between. The CDR3 runs to 15 residues. The CDR3 region is CATSRGGGARYGYTF. CDR3 coding DNA: TGTGCCACCAGCCGAGGCGGGGGCGCGAGGTATGGCTACACCTTC.